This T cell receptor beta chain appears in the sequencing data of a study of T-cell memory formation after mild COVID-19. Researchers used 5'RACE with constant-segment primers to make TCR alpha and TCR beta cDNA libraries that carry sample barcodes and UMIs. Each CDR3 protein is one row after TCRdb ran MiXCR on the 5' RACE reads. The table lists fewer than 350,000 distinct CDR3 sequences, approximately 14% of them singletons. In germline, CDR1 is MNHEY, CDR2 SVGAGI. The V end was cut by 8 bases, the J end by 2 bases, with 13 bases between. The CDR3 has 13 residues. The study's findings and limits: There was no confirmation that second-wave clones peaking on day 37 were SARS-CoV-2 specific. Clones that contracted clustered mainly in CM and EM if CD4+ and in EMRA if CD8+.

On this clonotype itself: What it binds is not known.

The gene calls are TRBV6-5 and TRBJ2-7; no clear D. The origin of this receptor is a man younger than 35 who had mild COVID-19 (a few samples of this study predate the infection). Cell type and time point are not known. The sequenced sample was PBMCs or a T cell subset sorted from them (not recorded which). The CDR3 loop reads CASCLRETYEQYF. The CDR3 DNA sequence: TGTGCCAGCTGCCTGAGAGAGACCTACGAGCAGTACTTC.